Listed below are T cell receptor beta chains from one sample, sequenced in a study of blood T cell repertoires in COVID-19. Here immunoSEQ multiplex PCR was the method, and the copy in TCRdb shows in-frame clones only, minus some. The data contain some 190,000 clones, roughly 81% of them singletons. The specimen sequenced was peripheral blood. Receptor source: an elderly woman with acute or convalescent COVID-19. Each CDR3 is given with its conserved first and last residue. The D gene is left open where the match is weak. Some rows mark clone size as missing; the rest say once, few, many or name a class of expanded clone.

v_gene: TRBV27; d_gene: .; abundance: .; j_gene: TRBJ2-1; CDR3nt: TGTGCCAGCACCCCGTTACAGTCCACCAACAATGAGCAGTTCTTC; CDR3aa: CASTPLQSTNNEQFF
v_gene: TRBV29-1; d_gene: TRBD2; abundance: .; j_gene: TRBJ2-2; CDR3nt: TGCAGCGTTGGTACCTGGGCGGGAGGGTGGAACACCGGGGAGCTGTTTTTT; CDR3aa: CSVGTWAGGWNTGELFF
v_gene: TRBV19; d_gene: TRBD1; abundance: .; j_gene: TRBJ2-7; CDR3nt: TGTGCCAGTAGTATAGAGATAAGTGGGGACCGGGACAGGGGAGTCTACGAGCAGTACTTC; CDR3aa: CASSIEISGDRDRGVYEQYF
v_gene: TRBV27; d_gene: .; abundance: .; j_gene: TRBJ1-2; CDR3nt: TGTGCCAGCAGCCTTACAGTTAACTATGGCTACACCTTC; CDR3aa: CASSLTVNYGYTF
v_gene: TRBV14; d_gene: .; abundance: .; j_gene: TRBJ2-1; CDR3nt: TGTGCCAGCAGCCGCAATAAAGGCAGAGGCCTTTTCTTC; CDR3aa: CASSRNKGRGLFF
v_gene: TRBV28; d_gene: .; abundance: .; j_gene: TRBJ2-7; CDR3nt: TGTGCCACCAGCTCAACTCTTATGGCCTACGAGCAGTACTTC; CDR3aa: CATSSTLMAYEQYF
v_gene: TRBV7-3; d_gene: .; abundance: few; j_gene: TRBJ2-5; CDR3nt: TGTGCCAGCAGCCCCCGCCACAGGGACCAAGAGACCCAGTACTTC; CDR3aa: CASSPRHRDQETQYF
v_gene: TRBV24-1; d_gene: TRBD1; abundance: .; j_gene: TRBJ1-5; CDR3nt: TGTGCCACCAGTCCCTCGGGCTTCGGGACAGGGAATCAGCCCCAGCATTTT; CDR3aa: CATSPSGFGTGNQPQHF
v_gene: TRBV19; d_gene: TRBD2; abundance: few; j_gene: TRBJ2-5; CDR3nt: TGTGCCAGTACCCCAGGACTAGCGGAACAAGAGACCCAGTACTTC; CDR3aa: CASTPGLAEQETQYF
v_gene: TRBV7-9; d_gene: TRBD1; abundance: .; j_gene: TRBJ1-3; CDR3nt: TGTGCCAGCAGCCGACCCGGGACAGGCTCTGGAAACACCATATATTTT; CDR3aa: CASSRPGTGSGNTIYF
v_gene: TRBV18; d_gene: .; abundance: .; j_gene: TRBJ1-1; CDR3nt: TGTGCCAGCTCACCGGGAGTGAACACTGAAGCTTTCTTT; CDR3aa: CASSPGVNTEAFF
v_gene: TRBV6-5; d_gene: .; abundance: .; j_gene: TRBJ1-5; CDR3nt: TGTGCCAGCAATAGCAGAACAGGGACCCAGCATTTT; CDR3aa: CASNSRTGTQHF
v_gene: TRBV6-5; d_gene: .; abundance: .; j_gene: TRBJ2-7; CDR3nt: TGTGCCAGCAGTTACCAGACAGTAGTGGGCTACGAGCAGTACTTC; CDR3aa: CASSYQTVVGYEQYF
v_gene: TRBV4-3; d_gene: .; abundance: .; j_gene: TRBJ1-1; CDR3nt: TGCGCCAGCAGCCAAGGGGGGAGGGACACTGAAGCTTTCTTT; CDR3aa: CASSQGGRDTEAFF
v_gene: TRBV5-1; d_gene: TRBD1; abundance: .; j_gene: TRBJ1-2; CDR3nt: TGCGCCAGCAGTCGGACAGGACAAGACTATGGCTACACCTTC; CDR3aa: CASSRTGQDYGYTF
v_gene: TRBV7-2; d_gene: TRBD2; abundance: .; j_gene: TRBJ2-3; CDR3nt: TGTGCCAGCAGCTTAGCCCTAGCGGTGACAGATACGCAGTATTTT; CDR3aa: CASSLALAVTDTQYF
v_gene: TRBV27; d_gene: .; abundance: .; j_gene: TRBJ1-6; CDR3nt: TGTGCCAGCAGTTTTAGTGGGGACTTATGGCAGTCCCTCCACTTT; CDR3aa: CASSFSGDLWQSLHF
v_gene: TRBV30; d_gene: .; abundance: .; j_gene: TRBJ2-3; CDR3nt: TGTGCCTGGGGGGCCTCTAGCACAGATACGCAGTATTTT; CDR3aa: CAWGASSTDTQYF
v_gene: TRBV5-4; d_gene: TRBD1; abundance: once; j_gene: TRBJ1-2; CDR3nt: TGTGCTACAGGGGGCCCTTCTCGTGATGGCTACACCTTC; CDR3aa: CATGGPSRDGYTF
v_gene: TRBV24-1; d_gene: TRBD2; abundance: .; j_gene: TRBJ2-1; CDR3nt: TGTGCCACCAGTGATAGCCTCGGGGCGGGAGGGCCCTCCTATGAGCAGTTCTTC; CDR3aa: CATSDSLGAGGPSYEQFF
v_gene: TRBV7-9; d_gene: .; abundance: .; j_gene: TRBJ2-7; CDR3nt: TGTGCCAGCAGCTTAGGAAGCATGGTCTCCTACGAGCAGTACTTC; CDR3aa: CASSLGSMVSYEQYF
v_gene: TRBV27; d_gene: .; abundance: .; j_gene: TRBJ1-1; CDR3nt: TGTGCCAGCAGTCCTTATAGGGGTAGGGGGTGGAACACTGAAGCTTTCTTT; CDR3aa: CASSPYRGRGWNTEAFF
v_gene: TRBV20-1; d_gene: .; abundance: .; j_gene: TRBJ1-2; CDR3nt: TGCAGTGCTCCCCACGGCTATGGCTACACCTTC; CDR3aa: CSAPHGYGYTF
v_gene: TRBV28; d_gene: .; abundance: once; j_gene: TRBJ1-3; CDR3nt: TGTGCCAGCAGTCCCTCGACAGGTGCTGGAAACACCATATATTTT; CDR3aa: CASSPSTGAGNTIYF
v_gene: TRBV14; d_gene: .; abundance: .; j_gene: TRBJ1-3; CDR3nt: TGTGCCAGCAGCCCGCCCGTGAGGAGCTCTGGAAACACCATATATTTT; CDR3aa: CASSPPVRSSGNTIYF
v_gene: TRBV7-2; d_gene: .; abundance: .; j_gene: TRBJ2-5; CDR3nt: TGTGCCAGCAGCAGAGTGGCTGGAGGGTGGGAGACCCAGTACTTC; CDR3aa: CASSRVAGGWETQYF
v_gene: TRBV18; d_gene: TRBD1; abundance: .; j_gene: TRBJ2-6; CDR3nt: TGTGCCAGCTCACCAAACAGGGGAGCTGGGGCCAACGTCCTGACTTTC; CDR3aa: CASSPNRGAGANVLTF
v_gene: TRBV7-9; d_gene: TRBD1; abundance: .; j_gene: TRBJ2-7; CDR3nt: TGTGCCAGCAGCCCAGTCCGGATTGGGACAGCGAATTACGAGCAGTACTTC; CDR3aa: CASSPVRIGTANYEQYF
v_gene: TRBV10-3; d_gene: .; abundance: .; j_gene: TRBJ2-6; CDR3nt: TGTGCCATCAGCCTAGGGGTGTCTGGGGCCAACGTCCTGACTTTC; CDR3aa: CAISLGVSGANVLTF
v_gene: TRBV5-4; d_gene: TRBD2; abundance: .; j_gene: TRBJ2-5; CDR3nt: TGTGCCAGCAGCTTGGGGCTAGCGGGAGTGGAGACCCAGTACTTC; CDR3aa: CASSLGLAGVETQYF
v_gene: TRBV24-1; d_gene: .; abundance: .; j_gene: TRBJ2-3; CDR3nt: TGTGCCACCAGTCAACGGGGGACTAGCACAGATACGCAGTATTTT; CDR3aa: CATSQRGTSTDTQYF
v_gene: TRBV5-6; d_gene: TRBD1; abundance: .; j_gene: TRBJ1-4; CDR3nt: TGTGCCAGCAGTTTGCGATGGGGACAGGGAAATGAAAAACTGTTTTTT; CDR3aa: CASSLRWGQGNEKLFF
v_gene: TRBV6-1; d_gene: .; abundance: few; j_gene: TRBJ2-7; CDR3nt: TGTGCCAGCAGTGAAGCCGGCGGGGGCATCTACGAGCAGTACTTC; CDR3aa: CASSEAGGGIYEQYF
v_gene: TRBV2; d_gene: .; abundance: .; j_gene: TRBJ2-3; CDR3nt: TGTGCCAGCAGTCCAGAAGTCGCAGATACGCAGTATTTT; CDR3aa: CASSPEVADTQYF
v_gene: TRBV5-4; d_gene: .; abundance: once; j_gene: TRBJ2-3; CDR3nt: TGTGCCAGCAGCTTGTCAGGGGCCCTTAGCACAGATACGCAGTATTTT; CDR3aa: CASSLSGALSTDTQYF
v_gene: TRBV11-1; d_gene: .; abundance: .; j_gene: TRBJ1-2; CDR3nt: TGTGCCAGCAGCGAAGCAGGGGTCTATGGCTACACCTTC; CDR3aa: CASSEAGVYGYTF
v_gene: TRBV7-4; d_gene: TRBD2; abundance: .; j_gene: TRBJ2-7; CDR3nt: TGTGCCAACAGCCCGGGGACTAGCGGGCCCTGTTTCTCCTACGAGCAGTACTTC; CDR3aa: CANSPGTSGPCFSYEQYF
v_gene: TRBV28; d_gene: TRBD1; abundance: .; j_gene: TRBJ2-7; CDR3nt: TGTGCCAGCAGTCCGCCGGCTGGGACAGACTACGAGCAGTACTTC; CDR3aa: CASSPPAGTDYEQYF
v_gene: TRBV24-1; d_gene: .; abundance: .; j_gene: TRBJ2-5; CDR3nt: TGTGCCACCAGTGATCCTAATACAGAACTCCAAGAGACCCAGTACTTC; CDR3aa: CATSDPNTELQETQYF
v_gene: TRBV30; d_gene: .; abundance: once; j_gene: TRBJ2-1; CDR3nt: TGTGCCTGGAGTGAACAGGATCATCTAGGCAATGAGCAGTTCTTC; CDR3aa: CAWSEQDHLGNEQFF
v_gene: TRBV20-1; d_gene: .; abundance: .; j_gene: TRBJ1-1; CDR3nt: TGCAGTGCTAGTTTACAGTCTCTCTCTGAAGCTTTCTTT; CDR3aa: CSASLQSLSEAFF
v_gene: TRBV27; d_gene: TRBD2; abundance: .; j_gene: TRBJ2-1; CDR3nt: TGTGCCAGCAGTCTACGACTAGCGGGGGCCTACAATGAGCAGTTCTTC; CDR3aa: CASSLRLAGAYNEQFF
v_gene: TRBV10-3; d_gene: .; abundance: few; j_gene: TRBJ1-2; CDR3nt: TGTGCCATCAGTGAGGGTCAGGGGAGAGGCTACACCTTC; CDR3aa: CAISEGQGRGYTF
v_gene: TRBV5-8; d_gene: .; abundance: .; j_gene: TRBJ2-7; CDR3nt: TGTGCCAGCAGCTTGATGGCAGGCCTCGAGCAGTACTTC; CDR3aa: CASSLMAGLEQYF
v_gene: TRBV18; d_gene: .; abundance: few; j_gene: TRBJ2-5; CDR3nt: TGTGCCAGCTCACCGGAGAGTGGAGAGACCCAGTACTTC; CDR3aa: CASSPESGETQYF
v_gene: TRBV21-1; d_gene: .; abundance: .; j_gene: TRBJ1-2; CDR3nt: TGTGCCAGCAGCACGGTCCGGGGAGACTATGGCTACACCTTC; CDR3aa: CASSTVRGDYGYTF
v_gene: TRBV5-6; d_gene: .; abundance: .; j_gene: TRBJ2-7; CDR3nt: TGTGCCAGCAGCTCCCCCGTGTCGGGGATCGAGCAGTACTTC; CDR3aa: CASSSPVSGIEQYF
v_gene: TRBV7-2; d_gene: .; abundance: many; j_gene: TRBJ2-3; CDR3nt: TGTGCCAGCAGCTTGGGACTGCCCCCAGATACGCAGTATTTT; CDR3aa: CASSLGLPPDTQYF
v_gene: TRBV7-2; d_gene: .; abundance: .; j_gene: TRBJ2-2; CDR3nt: TGTGCCAGCAGCCGCCAGGTGGCCGGGGAGCTGTTTTTT; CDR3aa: CASSRQVAGELFF
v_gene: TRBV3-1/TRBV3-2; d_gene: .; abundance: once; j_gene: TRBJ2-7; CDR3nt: TGTGCCAGCAGCCTCCGTGGGGGGAAAGTCGACGAGCAGTACTTC; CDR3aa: CASSLRGGKVDEQYF